This T cell receptor beta chain was retrieved from a study of cytomegalovirus exposure and HLA in healthy donors. V gave up 3 bases and J gave up 4 bases; unmatched junction bases: 15. The CDR3 runs to 18 residues. Germline loops: CDR1 MDHEN, CDR2 SYDVKM. The PCR used 60 Vbeta and 13 Jbeta primers. TCRdb keeps only in-frame clones here, not all; method: immunoSEQ multiplex PCR. In the table there are approximately 210,000 clones, 70% to 80% of which are singletons. V usage is TRBV28 and J usage is TRBJ2-3, with TRBD2 matching 8 bases. The clonotype originates from a woman aged 50 to 60 in good health and CMV-seronegative. Sequencing was performed on PBMCs. DNA of the CDR3: TGTGCCAGCAGTTTTAGGGGGTTCCGTTCGGGGGGGCCAGATACGCAGTATTTT. This encodes CASSFRGFRSGGPDTQYF.